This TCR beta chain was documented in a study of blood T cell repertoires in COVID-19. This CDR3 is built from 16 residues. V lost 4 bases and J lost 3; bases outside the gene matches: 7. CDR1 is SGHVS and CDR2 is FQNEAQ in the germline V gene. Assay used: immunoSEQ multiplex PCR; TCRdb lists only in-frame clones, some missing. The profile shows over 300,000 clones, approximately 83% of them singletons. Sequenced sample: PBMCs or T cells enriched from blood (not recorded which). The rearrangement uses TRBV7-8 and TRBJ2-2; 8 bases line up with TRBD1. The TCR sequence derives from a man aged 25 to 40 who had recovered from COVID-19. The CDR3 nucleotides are TGTGCCAGCAGCTCCGGACAGGGTTTGGACACCGGGGAGCTGTTTTTT. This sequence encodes CASSSGQGLDTGELFF.